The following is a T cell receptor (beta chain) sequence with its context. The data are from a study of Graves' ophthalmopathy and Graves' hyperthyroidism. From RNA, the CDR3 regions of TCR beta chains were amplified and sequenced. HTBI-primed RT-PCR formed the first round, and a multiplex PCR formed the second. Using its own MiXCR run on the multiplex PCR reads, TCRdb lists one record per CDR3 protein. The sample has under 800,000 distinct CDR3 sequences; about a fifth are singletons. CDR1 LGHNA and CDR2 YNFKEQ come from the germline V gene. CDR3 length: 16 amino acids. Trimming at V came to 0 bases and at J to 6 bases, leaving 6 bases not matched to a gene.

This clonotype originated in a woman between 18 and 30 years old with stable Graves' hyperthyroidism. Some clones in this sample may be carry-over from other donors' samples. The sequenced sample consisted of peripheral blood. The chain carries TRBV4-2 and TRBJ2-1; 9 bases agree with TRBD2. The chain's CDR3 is CASSQDPSGTGNEQFF. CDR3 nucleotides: TGTGCCAGCAGCCAAGATCCTAGCGGGACGGGCAATGAGCAGTTCTTC.